One and the same sample provided the 22 T cell receptor beta chains below, sequenced in a study of neoadjuvant anti-PD-1 for oral cavity cancer. Specified time point: after neoadjuvant nivolumab, at surgical resection. The repertoire was sequenced with immunoSEQ multiplex PCR; TCRdb's copy has only in-frame clones and lacks some. The top ten clones hold roughly 2.9% of a sample with over 65,000 clones, about 86% of them seen once. Material: PBMCs, obtained after nivolumab (anti-PD-1) treatment. The receptors stem from a person aged 40-85 years with oral cavity squamous cell carcinoma.

This clone came up once. In the same sample, other DNA sequences code for this CDR3. J is TRBJ1-3 and V is TRBV4-2, with 7 bases identical to TRBD1. From germline, CDR1 is LGHNA and CDR2 YNFKEQ. The CDR3 totals 15 residues. V shed 1 base, J shed 2 bases, and the junction held 2 bases outside the gene matches. CDR3 nucleotide sequence: TGTGCCAGCAGCCAAGTAACAGGGGCTGGAAACACCATATATTTT. It translates to CASSQVTGAGNTIYF.

The genes are TRBV2 and TRBJ2-7; D may correspond to TRBD1 or TRBD2 (5 bases each). V lost 6 bases and J lost 10, with 19 bases in between. The germline V gene has CDR1 SNHLY and CDR2 FYNNEI. The length of the CDR3 is 13 residues. The CDR3 loop is CASRGTYLTRQYF. The DNA for the CDR3 is TGTGCCAGCAGGGGGACGTACCTTACTCGACAGTACTTC.

This clone was seen just once. This rearrangement joins TRBV19 to TRBJ2-5; TRBD2 matches at 13 bases. The trim removed 9 bases at V and 5 bases at J, leaving 9 bases unmatched. This CDR3 comprises 15 residues. CDR1 is LNHDA and CDR2 is SQIVND in the germline V gene (reference sequence). The CDR3 protein is CARRTSGSWLETQYF. CDR3 nucleotide sequence: TGTGCCAGACGGACTAGCGGGAGTTGGTTGGAGACCCAGTACTTC.

The chain has TRBV6-1 and TRBJ2-1, with no clear D. Germline V gene sequence: CDR1 MNHNS, CDR2 SASEGT. V was shortened by 5 bases and J by 9 bases, with 11 bases between the two germline ends. This CDR3 contains 12 residues. The CDR3 region is CASSSGFGEQFF. In DNA, the CDR3 is TGTGCCAGCAGTAGTGGGTTTGGTGAGCAGTTCTTC.

The chain employs TRBV7-8 and TRBJ1-2, with 7 bases aligning to TRBD1. CDR3 length: 15 amino acids. Germline V lookup: CDR1 SGHVS, CDR2 FQNEAQ. V lost 0 bases to trimming and J lost 5 bases; unmatched junction nucleotides: 6. CDR3 nucleotide sequence: TGTGCCAGCAGCTTAGCGAGGGGGCGCGGGTATGGCTACACCTTC. It encodes CASSLARGRGYGYTF. Looking up the rest from reference TRBV7-8 and TRBJ1-2 gives the full variable domain: GAGVSQSPRYKVAKRGQDVALRCDPISGHVSLFWYQQALGQGPEFLTYFQNEAQLDKSGLPSDRFFAERPEGSVSTLKIQRTQQEDSAVYLCASSLARGRGYGYTFGSGTRLTVV.

This chain joins TRBV7-3 and TRBJ2-2; D is unresolved. The V gene lost 6 bases and the J gene lost 7 bases, with 18 bases spanning the gap. The CDR3 covers 15 residues. Germline V gene sequence: CDR1 SGHTA, CDR2 FQGTGA. Written as DNA, the CDR3 is TGTGCCAGCAGTCCCGGGTCGACCCAACGCGGGGAGCTGTTTTTT. Translation: CASSPGSTQRGELFF.

This clone was seen just once. An end of the junction differs from the germline gene, which may be a read error. The V call is TRBV7-7, the J call TRBJ2-1; 7 nucleotides align to TRBD1. The CDR3 is made up of 13 amino acids. Per the germline V gene, CDR1 is SSHAT and CDR2 is FNYEAQ (reference sequence). The CDR3 bases are TGTGCTAGCAGCTACAGGGGCGCGGATGAGCAGTTCTTC. Translated: CASSYRGADEQFF.

This chain uses TRBV30 with TRBJ1-2; 12 bases are shared with TRBD1. The CDR3 has 15 amino acids. The J segment lost 6 bases and the V segment lost 3 bases, leaving 8 bases of the junction unmatched. CDR1 is GTSNPN, CDR2 SVGIG, per germline (reference sequence). The CDR3 region has the DNA TGTGCCTGGAGGAAGACCGGGACAGGGGGCGATGGCTACACCTTC. Encoded protein: CAWRKTGTGGDGYTF.

V and J are TRBV27 and TRBJ2-2, with a possible D match to TRBD2 (6 bases). The V and J ends lost 1 base and 6 bases respectively, with 18 bases between them. The CDR3 sequence is 17 residues long. Germline V gives CDR1 MNHEY, CDR2 SMNVEV (reference sequence). CDR3 sequence reads: CASSLFSLAGMAGELFF. CDR3 sequence (DNA): TGTGCCAGCAGTTTATTCTCACTAGCCGGGATGGCCGGGGAGCTGTTTTTT.

The J gene is TRBJ1-2, the V gene TRBV6-1, with 10 bases aligning to TRBD1. The CDR3 is 12 residues long. Germline V CDR1 and CDR2: MNHNS, SASEGT. With V trimmed by 8 bases and J by 7 bases, 4 bases remained unmatched. CDR3 bases: TGTGCCAGCTTGGGGGACAGGGGTGGCTACACCTTC. Amino acid sequence: CASLGDRGGYTF.

This clone was found once. This chain connects TRBV19 to TRBJ2-2; 10 positions match TRBD1. The V gene end was trimmed by 7 bases and the J gene end by 7 bases; junction bases not matched to a gene: 6. The CDR3 spans 14 residues. CDR1 and CDR2 (germline): LNHDA, SQIVND (reference sequence). The CDR3 loop is CASTADRGVGELFF. CDR3 coding DNA: TGTGCCAGTACCGCGGACAGGGGGGTCGGGGAGCTGTTTTTT.

The rearrangement links TRBV5-1 to TRBJ2-3; D not certain. Between the trimmed V and J ends, which lost 4 bases and 0 bases, there was a span of 6 bases. The CDR3 sequence is 13 residues long. Germline CDR1 and CDR2: SGHRS and YFSETQ. The DNA for the CDR3 is TGCGCCAGCAGCCTCAGGAGCACAGATACGCAGTATTTT. Residues: CASSLRSTDTQYF. Complete variable domain (other parts from reference TRBV5-1 and TRBJ2-3): KAGVTQTPRYLIKTRGQQVTLSCSPISGHRSVSWYQQTPGQGLQFLFEYFSETQRNKGNFPGRFSGRQFSNSRSEMNVSTLELGDSALYLCASSLRSTDTQYFGPGTRLTVL.

The sample holds one count of this clone. J is TRBJ2-7 and V is TRBV18, with D unclear. Germline values: CDR1 KGHSH, CDR2 LQKENI. This CDR3 spans 13 amino acids. With 2 bases removed from V and 0 bases from J, the gap between germline ends came to 5 bases. CDR3 nucleotide sequence: TGTGCCAGCTCACCAGTAGACTCCTACGAGCAGTACTTC. Translating gives CASSPVDSYEQYF.

This clone was detected only once. J is TRBJ1-3 and V is TRBV4-1; D is ambiguous. Looked up from germline, CDR1 is MGHRA and CDR2 is YSYEKL. The CDR3 has 18 amino acids. With 4 bases removed from V and 6 bases from J, the gap between germline ends came to 25 bases. DNA of the CDR3: TGCGCCAGCAGCCTCCCCGGGCCCTGGACCCGGGGTGAAAACACCATATATTTT. Amino acid sequence: CASSLPGPWTRGENTIYF.

A few counts support this clone. The chain carries TRBV4-1 and TRBJ1-2; D call uncertain. V shed 2 bases and J shed 3 bases, with 4 bases lying between them. Germline CDR1 and CDR2: MGHRA and YSYEKL. There are 12 residues in the CDR3. CDR3 in DNA: TGCGCCAGCAGCCAACGGCACTATGGCTACACCTTC. This translates into CASSQRHYGYTF.

This clone was observed a few times. For the CDR3, the DNA is TGCGCCAGCAGCTTGCCGCTAGCGGGATTCTACAATGAGCAGTTCTTC. Translating it yields CASSLPLAGFYNEQFF. This chain uses TRBV5-1 with TRBJ2-1, with 9 nucleotides matching TRBD2. This CDR3 spans 16 amino acids. The trim removed 1 base at V and 3 bases at J, leaving 5 bases unmatched. Per germline, CDR1 SGHRS and CDR2 YFSETQ. The full variable domain, in which reference TRBV5-1 and TRBJ2-1 provide the parts outside the CDR3, is KAGVTQTPRYLIKTRGQQVTLSCSPISGHRSVSWYQQTPGQGLQFLFEYFSETQRNKGNFPGRFSGRQFSNSRSEMNVSTLELGDSALYLCASSLPLAGFYNEQFFGPGTRLTVL.

The CDR3 nucleotides read TGCGCCAGCTTACGTGGGACAGGGGCTTTGAACACTGAAGCTTTCTTT. Its protein is CASLRGTGALNTEAFF. V and J are TRBV5-1 and TRBJ1-1; 10 bases are a match to TRBD1. Germline loops: CDR1 SGHRS, CDR2 YFSETQ. This CDR3 is built from 16 residues. The trim removed 7 bases at V and 0 bases at J, leaving 9 bases unmatched.

V gene TRBV10-3 combines with J gene TRBJ2-5; perhaps D is TRBD1 or TRBD2 (6 bases each). Per germline, CDR1 ENHRY and CDR2 SYGVKD. The V and J ends lost 8 bases and 5 bases respectively, with 12 bases between them. The CDR3 sequence is 12 residues long. CDR3 sequence: CAISGDTETQYF. The CDR3 bases are TGTGCCATCTCGGGGGACACGGAGACCCAGTACTTC.

This clone came up once. The chain is built from TRBV5-1 and TRBJ2-5; D is uncertain. This CDR3 comprises 16 residues. Germline-derived CDR1 and CDR2 are SGHRS and YFSETQ. Trimming pared 0 bases from V and 3 bases from J, leaving 15 bases between. CDR3 sequence (DNA): TGCGCCAGCAGCTTGGCTTTGGGTGGAACCAAAGAGACCCAGTACTTC. Its translation is CASSLALGGTKETQYF.

The chain joins TRBV13 to TRBJ2-5, with a tentative D call TRBD1 (6 bases). CDR1 and CDR2 from the germline V gene are PRHDT and FYEKMQ (reference sequence). V was pared by 6 bases and J by 1 base, with 15 bases between. The CDR3 loop spans 15 amino acids. The CDR3 DNA reads TGTGCCAGCAGGTCAGGGGTCCTCCTCCAAGAGACCCAGTACTTC. It encodes CASRSGVLLQETQYF.

This clone was seen only once. The chain recombines TRBV27 with TRBJ1-1, with D perhaps matching TRBD1 (6 bases). The CDR3 sequence is 16 residues long. Germline CDR1 reads MNHEY; CDR2 reads SMNVEV (reference sequence). The germline V and J ends were trimmed by 7 bases and 3 bases, with 21 bases remaining between them. The CDR3, as DNA: TGTGCCAGCACTCCCCATCAGTGGGGGCGGGACACTGAAGCTTTCTTT. It is translated as CASTPHQWGRDTEAFF.

The rearrangement uses TRBV5-4 and TRBJ2-3; D might be TRBD1 (5 bases). V lost 3 bases and J 2 bases, leaving 13 bases between the germline ends. Germline CDR1 SGHNT, CDR2 YYREEE (reference sequence). The length of the CDR3 is 15 residues. The CDR3 DNA follows: TGTGCCAGCAGCTATAACAGGTACCCCACAGATACGCAGTATTTT. Protein: CASSYNRYPTDTQYF. Full variable domain (missing parts from reference TRBV5-4 and TRBJ2-3): ETGVTQSPTHLIKTRGQQVTLRCSSQSGHNTVSWYQQALGQGPQFIFQYYREEENGRGNFPPRFSGLQFPNYSSELNVNALELDDSALYLCASSYNRYPTDTQYFGPGTRLTVL.